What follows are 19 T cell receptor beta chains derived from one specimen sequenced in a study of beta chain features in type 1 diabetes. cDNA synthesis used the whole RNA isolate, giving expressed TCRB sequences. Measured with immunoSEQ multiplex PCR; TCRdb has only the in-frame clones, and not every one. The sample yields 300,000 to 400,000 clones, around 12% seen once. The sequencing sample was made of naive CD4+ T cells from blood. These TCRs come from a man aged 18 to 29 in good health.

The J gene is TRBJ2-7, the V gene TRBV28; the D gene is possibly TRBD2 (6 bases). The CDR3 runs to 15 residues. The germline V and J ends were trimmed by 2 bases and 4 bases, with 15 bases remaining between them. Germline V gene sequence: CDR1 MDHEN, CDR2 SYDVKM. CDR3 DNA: TGTGCCAGCAGTTTAGGCGGGGAATCAGGTTACGAGCAGTACTTC. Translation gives CASSLGGESGYEQYF.

This chain's CDR3 is CASSLSGSLSYEQYF. The CDR3 DNA is TGTGCCAGCAGTTTATCTGGCAGTCTCTCCTACGAGCAGTACTTC. The chain recombines TRBV27 with TRBJ2-7; no definite D call. This CDR3 has 15 residues. Looked up from germline, CDR1 is MNHEY and CDR2 is SMNVEV (reference sequence). Trimming removed 0 bases at V and 0 bases at J, with 9 bases between.

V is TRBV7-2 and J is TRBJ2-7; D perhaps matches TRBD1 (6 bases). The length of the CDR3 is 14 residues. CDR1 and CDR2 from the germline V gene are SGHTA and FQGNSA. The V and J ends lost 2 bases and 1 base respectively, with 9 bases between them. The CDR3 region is CASSLRTDSYEQYF. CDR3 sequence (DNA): TGTGCCAGCAGCTTACGGACAGATTCCTACGAGCAGTACTTC.

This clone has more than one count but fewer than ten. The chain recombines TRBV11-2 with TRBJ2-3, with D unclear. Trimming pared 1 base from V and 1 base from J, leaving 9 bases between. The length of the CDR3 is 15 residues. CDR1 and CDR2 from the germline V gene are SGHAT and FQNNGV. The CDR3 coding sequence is TGTGCCAGCAGCTTAGGGCTTGGAGGCACAGATACGCAGTATTTT. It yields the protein CASSLGLGGTDTQYF.

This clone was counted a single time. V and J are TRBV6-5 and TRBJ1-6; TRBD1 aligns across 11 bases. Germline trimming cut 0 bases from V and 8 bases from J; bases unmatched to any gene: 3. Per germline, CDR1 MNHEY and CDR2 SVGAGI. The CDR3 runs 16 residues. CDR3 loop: CASSYSGTGGDSPLHF. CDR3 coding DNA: TGTGCCAGCAGTTACTCTGGGACAGGGGGGGATTCACCCCTCCACTTT.

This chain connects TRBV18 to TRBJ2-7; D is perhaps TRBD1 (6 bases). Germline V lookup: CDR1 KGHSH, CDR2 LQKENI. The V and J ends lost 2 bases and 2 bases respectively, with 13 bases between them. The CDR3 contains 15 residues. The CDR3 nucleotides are TGTGCCAGCTCACCAGGCACAGGGTCACCCTACGAGCAGTACTTC. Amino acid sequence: CASSPGTGSPYEQYF.

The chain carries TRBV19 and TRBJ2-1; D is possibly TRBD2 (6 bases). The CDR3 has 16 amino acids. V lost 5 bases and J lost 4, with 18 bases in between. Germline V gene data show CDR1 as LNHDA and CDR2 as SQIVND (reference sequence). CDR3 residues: CASSALADLVYNEQFF. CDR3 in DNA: TGTGCCAGTAGTGCATTAGCGGACCTTGTATACAATGAGCAGTTCTTC.

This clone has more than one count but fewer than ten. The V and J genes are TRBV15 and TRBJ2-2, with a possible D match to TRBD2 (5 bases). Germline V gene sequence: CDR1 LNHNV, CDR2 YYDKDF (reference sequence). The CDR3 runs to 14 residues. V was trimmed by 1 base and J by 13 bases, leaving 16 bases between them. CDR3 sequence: CATSRAGFPGGLFF. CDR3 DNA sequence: TGTGCCACCAGCAGAGCGGGGTTCCCGGGTGGGCTGTTTTTT. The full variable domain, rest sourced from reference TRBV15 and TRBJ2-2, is DAMVIQNPRYQVTQFGKPVTLSCSQTLNHNVMYWYQQKSSQAPKLLFHYYDKDFNNEADTPDNFQSRRPNTSFCFLDIRSPGLGDTAMYLCATSRAGFPGGLFFGEGSRLTVL.

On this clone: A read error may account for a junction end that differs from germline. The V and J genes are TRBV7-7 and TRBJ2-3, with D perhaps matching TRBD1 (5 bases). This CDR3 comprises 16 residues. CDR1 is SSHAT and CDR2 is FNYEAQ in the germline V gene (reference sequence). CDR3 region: CASSPSVVGVTDTQYF. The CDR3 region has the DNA TGTGCTAGCAGCCCATCGGTGGTAGGGGTCACAGATACGCAGTATTTT.

The DNA for the CDR3 is TGTGCCAGCAGCCACGGCGCGGGAGCGGATACGCAGTATTTT. Translated, it gives CASSHGAGADTQYF. This chain uses TRBV5-5 with TRBJ2-3; 7 bases line up with TRBD2. This CDR3 spans 14 amino acids. Trimming removed 4 bases from V and 6 bases from J; junction bases left unmatched: 8. The germline V gene has CDR1 SGHKS and CDR2 YYEKEE (reference sequence).

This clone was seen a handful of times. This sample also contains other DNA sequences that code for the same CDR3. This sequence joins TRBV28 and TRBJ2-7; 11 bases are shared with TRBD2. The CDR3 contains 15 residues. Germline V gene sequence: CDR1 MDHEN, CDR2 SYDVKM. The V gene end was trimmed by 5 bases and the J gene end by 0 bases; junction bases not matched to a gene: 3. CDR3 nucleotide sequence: TGTGCCAGCAGTCCCGGGACTAGCGGCTCCTACGAGCAGTACTTC. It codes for CASSPGTSGSYEQYF.

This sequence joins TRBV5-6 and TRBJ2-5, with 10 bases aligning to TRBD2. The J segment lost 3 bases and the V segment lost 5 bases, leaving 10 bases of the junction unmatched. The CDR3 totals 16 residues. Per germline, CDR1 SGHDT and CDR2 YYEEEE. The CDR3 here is CASREGLAEIKETQYF. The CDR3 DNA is TGTGCCAGCAGGGAAGGACTAGCGGAAATAAAAGAGACCCAGTACTTC.

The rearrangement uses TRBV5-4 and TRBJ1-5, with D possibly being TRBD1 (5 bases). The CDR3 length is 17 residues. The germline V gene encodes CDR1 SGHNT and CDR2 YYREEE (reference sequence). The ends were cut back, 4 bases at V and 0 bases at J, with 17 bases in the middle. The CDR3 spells CASSRIDSFHSNQPQHF. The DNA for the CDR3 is TGTGCCAGCAGCCGAATAGACAGTTTCCATAGCAATCAGCCCCAGCATTTT.

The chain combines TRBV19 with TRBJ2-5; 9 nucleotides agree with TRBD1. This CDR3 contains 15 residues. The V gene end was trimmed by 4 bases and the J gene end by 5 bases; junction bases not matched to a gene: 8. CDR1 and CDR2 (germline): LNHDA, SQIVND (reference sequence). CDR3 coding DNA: TGTGCCAGTAGTAGACGGGACAGGGCGTGGGAGACCCAGTACTTC. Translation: CASSRRDRAWETQYF.

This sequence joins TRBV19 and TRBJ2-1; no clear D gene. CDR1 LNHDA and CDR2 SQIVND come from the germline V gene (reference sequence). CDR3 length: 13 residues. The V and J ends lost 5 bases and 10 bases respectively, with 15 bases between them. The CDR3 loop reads CASSAVLDKEQFF. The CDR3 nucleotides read TGTGCCAGTAGTGCGGTGTTGGATAAAGAGCAGTTCTTC.

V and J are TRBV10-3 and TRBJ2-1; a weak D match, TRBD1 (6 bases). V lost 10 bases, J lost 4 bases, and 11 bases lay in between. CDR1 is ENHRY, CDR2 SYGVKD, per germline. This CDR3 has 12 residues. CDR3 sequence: CATQQGYNEQFF. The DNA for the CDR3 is TGTGCCACTCAACAGGGTTACAATGAGCAGTTCTTC.

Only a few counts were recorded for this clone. Here the CDR3 DNA reads TGTGCCAGCGATCGGGCAGGGCGAATATTAGAGACCCAGTACTTC. Translated: CASDRAGRILETQYF. This chain joins TRBV27 and TRBJ2-5; possible D gene TRBD1, 5 bases. The CDR3 loop spans 15 amino acids. Looked up from germline, CDR1 is MNHEY and CDR2 is SMNVEV (reference sequence). Trimming took 8 bases from V and 4 from J, leaving 20 bases between them.

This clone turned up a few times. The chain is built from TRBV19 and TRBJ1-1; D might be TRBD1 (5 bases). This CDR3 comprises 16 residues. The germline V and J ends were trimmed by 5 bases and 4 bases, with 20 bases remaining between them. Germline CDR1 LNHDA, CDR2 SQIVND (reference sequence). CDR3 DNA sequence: TGTGCCAGTAGTGCCACCTTTTCGGGGGAGGGCACTGAAGCTTTCTTT. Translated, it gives CASSATFSGEGTEAFF.

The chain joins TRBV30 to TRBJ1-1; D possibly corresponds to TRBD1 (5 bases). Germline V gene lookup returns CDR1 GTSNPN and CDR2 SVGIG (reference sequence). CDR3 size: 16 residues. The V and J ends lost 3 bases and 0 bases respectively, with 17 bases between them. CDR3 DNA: TGTGCCTGGAGAAACGTACAGGTCGCTCTGAACACTGAAGCTTTCTTT. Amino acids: CAWRNVQVALNTEAFF.